Following are 30 T cell receptor beta chains from one sample sequenced in a study of T cell responses to AZD1222 COVID-19 vaccine. The data were produced by immunoSEQ multiplex PCR, yet TCRdb's version contains in-frame clones alone and is incomplete. Here the sample spans around 140,000 clones, 91% being singletons. Sequenced material: peripheral blood, taken 28 days after the second dose of the MenACWY control vaccine. These receptors were obtained from an adult who received the MenACWY meningococcal vaccine as a control.

The V call is TRBV7-2, the J call TRBJ2-3; TRBD2 is a possible D gene (7 bases). Trimming removed 0 bases from V and 5 bases from J, with 18 bases in between. The CDR3 length is 17 residues. Germline V gene lookup returns CDR1 SGHTA and CDR2 FQGNSA. CDR3 loop: CASSLAGGAIELDTQYF. CDR3 bases: TGTGCCAGCAGCTTAGCGGGGGGGGCCATCGAACTAGATACGCAGTATTTT. Combining the CDR3 with reference TRBV7-2 and TRBJ2-3 gives the whole variable domain GAGVSQSPSNKVTEKGKDVELRCDPISGHTALYWYRQSLGQGLEFLIYFQGNSAPDKSGLPSDRFSAERTGGSVSTLTIQRTQQEDSAVYLCASSLAGGAIELDTQYFGPGTRLTVL.

The rearrangement links TRBV18 to TRBJ1-1, with 9 bases lining up with TRBD1. V lost 0 bases and J lost 8; bases outside the gene matches: 4. CDR1 is KGHSH, CDR2 LQKENI, per germline. The CDR3 sequence is 14 residues long. The CDR3: CASSPPHGTGEAFF. CDR3 DNA sequence: TGTGCCAGCTCACCACCCCATGGGACAGGGGAAGCTTTCTTT.

The chain uses TRBV19 and TRBJ1-2; no clear D gene. Deletions cut 1 base from V and 3 bases from J, with 6 bases between. The CDR3 spans 13 residues. Germline assignment: CDR1 LNHDA and CDR2 SQIVND (reference sequence). Here the CDR3 DNA reads TGTGCCAGTAGTATAGGGGCAGACTATGGCTACACCTTC. It codes for CASSIGADYGYTF.

The chain is built from TRBV2 and TRBJ2-5; D remains unclear. This CDR3 has 11 residues. Trimming stripped 7 bases from V and 5 bases from J, with 8 bases between. Germline CDR1 is SNHLY and CDR2 is FYNNEI. The CDR3 region is CASTDLETQYF. As DNA, the CDR3 is TGTGCCAGCACCGATTTGGAGACCCAGTACTTC. The whole variable domain, filled in from reference TRBV2 and TRBJ2-5, reads EPEVTQTPSHQVTQMGQEVILRCVPISNHLYFYWYRQILGQKVEFLVSFYNNEISEKSEIFDDQFSVERPDGSNFTLKIRSTKLEDSAMYFCASTDLETQYFGPGTRLLVL.

The chain links TRBV4-3 to TRBJ2-7, with D possibly TRBD2 on 6 matching bases. The CDR3 is 14 residues long. Germline V gene lookup returns CDR1 LGHNA and CDR2 YSLEER. V lost 3 bases to trimming and J lost 6 bases, with 15 bases between them. CDR3 in DNA: TGCGCCAGCAGCCAGACGGGAGCGCACTTCGAGCAGTACTTC. This translates into CASSQTGAHFEQYF.

This CDR3 is CASSYTGALYGYTF. The CDR3 DNA follows: TGTGCCAGCAGTTACACAGGGGCCCTCTATGGCTACACCTTC. The gene calls are TRBV6-5 and TRBJ1-2; the match to TRBD1 covers 7 bases. The CDR3 contains 14 residues. Germline V gives CDR1 MNHEY, CDR2 SVGAGI. J lost 4 bases, V lost 2 bases, and 4 bases had no gene match.

The CDR3 reads CASRKIEEAQETQYF. The CDR3 nucleotides read TGTGCCAGCAGGAAAATCGAGGAGGCCCAAGAGACCCAGTACTTC. The chain employs TRBV28 and TRBJ2-5; D perhaps matches TRBD2 (5 bases). Germline values: CDR1 MDHEN, CDR2 SYDVKM. Trimming removed 6 bases at V and 1 base at J, with 15 bases between. CDR3 length equals 15 residues.

This chain connects TRBV7-2 to TRBJ2-7, with TRBD2 as a possible D gene (7 bases). The CDR3 has 15 amino acids. CDR1 SGHTA and CDR2 FQGNSA come from the germline V gene. V was shortened by 5 bases and J by 7 bases, with 21 bases between the two germline ends. CDR3 sequence reads: CASSQLSAGAREQYF. Here the CDR3 DNA reads TGTGCCAGCAGCCAGCTCAGTGCGGGGGCCAGGGAGCAGTACTTC.

The chain is built from TRBV6-2 or TRBV6-3 and TRBJ1-3; maybe TRBD1 (5 bases). With 6 bases removed from V and 0 bases from J, the gap between germline ends came to 12 bases. CDR3 length equals 15 residues. Germline V lookup: CDR1 MNHEY, CDR2 SVGEGT. The CDR3 region has the DNA TGTGCCAGCAGCTATGGACAAAGCTCTGGAAACACCATATATTTT. Amino acid sequence: CASSYGQSSGNTIYF.

This clone showed up just once. This rearrangement joins TRBV5-1 to TRBJ2-1; D gene uncertain. V was trimmed by 0 bases and J by 0 bases, leaving 13 bases between them. The CDR3 is 17 residues long. Germline V gives CDR1 SGHRS, CDR2 YFSETQ. CDR3 sequence: CASSLALGRSSYNEQFF. CDR3 nucleotide sequence: TGCGCCAGCAGCTTGGCGTTAGGCCGTTCCTCCTACAATGAGCAGTTCTTC. Variable domain in full (rest from reference TRBV5-1 and TRBJ2-1): KAGVTQTPRYLIKTRGQQVTLSCSPISGHRSVSWYQQTPGQGLQFLFEYFSETQRNKGNFPGRFSGRQFSNSRSEMNVSTLELGDSALYLCASSLALGRSSYNEQFFGPGTRLTVL.

This sequence joins TRBV28 and TRBJ2-7, with 9 bases lining up with TRBD1. After removal of 7 bases from V and 4 bases from J, the junction contained 8 bases not matched to a gene. The CDR3 consists of 14 residues. Germline CDR1 MDHEN, CDR2 SYDVKM. The CDR3 sequence: CASTSGTGQYEQYF. CDR3 nucleotide sequence: TGTGCCAGCACTTCCGGGACAGGGCAGTACGAGCAGTACTTC.

This clone was recorded a few times. V and J are TRBV20-1 and TRBJ1-1; D is unclear. Germline values: CDR1 DFQATT, CDR2 SNEGSKA (reference sequence). The V gene lost 0 bases and the J gene lost 5 bases, with 4 bases spanning the gap. The CDR3 sequence is 11 residues long. Here the CDR3 reads CSAREVTEAFF. CDR3 sequence (DNA): TGCAGTGCTAGAGAGGTTACTGAAGCTTTCTTT.

This sequence joins TRBV7-2 and TRBJ2-1; 11 bases agree with TRBD2. CDR3 length: 15 residues. Germline loops: CDR1 SGHTA, CDR2 FQGNSA. V gave up 6 bases and J gave up 9 bases; unmatched junction bases: 10. CDR3 protein: CASSRDSGGAGEQFF. The CDR3 nucleotides read TGTGCCAGCAGTCGAGATAGCGGGGGGGCCGGTGAGCAGTTCTTC.

V gene TRBV19 combines with J gene TRBJ2-7; D remains unclear. Germline V CDR1 and CDR2: LNHDA, SQIVND (reference sequence). There are 15 residues in the CDR3. V lost 0 bases, J lost 3 bases, and 12 bases lay in between. CDR3 residues: CASSIDPKAGYEQYF. The CDR3 DNA follows: TGTGCCAGTAGTATAGATCCAAAAGCAGGCTACGAGCAGTACTTC.

The rearrangement joins TRBV19 to TRBJ1-2; weak D call: TRBD1 (5 bases). Trimming removed 0 bases at V and 8 bases at J, with 13 bases between. CDR1 is LNHDA and CDR2 is SQIVND in the germline V gene (reference sequence). CDR3 length equals 14 residues. The CDR3 reads CASSIDGAVTGYTF. The CDR3 DNA is TGTGCCAGTAGTATAGATGGGGCTGTCACCGGCTACACCTTC.

Details on this clone: The sample carries other DNA sequences with the same CDR3. DNA for the CDR3: TGTGCCAGCAGCTTATTACTAGCGGGGGGTACAGATACGCAGTATTTT. Its protein product is CASSLLLAGGTDTQYF. The V gene is TRBV7-2, the J gene TRBJ2-3, with 12 bases that match TRBD2. Per the germline V gene, CDR1 is SGHTA and CDR2 is FQGNSA. The CDR3 is made up of 16 amino acids. Trimming took 2 bases from V and 3 from J; bases not matched to a gene: 3.

The chain joins TRBV10-2 to TRBJ2-2; 9 nucleotides line up with TRBD2. CDR1 is WSHSY, CDR2 SAAADI, per germline. J was trimmed by 4 bases and V by 5 bases; bases with no gene match: 8. CDR3 length: 16 residues. The CDR3 region has the DNA TGCGCCAGCAGTCTACTAGCGGGCGAATTCACCGGGGAGCTGTTTTTT. Protein sequence: CASSLLAGEFTGELFF.

The chain joins TRBV2 to TRBJ2-7, with 10 bases matching TRBD1. The ends lost 6 bases at V and 3 bases at J; junction bases unmatched: 8. Looked up from germline, CDR1 is SNHLY and CDR2 is FYNNEI. The CDR3 totals 15 residues. In DNA form, the CDR3 reads TGTGCCAGCAGCAACCCGGGACAGGGGCTCTACGAGCAGTACTTC. It codes for CASSNPGQGLYEQYF.

The rearrangement uses TRBV6-2 or TRBV6-3 and TRBJ2-4; TRBD1 might be the D (6 bases). The CDR3 consists of 17 residues. CDR1 is MNHEY, CDR2 SVGEGT, per germline. V was trimmed by 4 bases and J by 0 bases, leaving 16 bases between them. The CDR3, as DNA: TGTGCCAGCAGTTTTGGCCTCAGGGGAACAGCCAAAAACATTCAGTACTTC. Its translation: CASSFGLRGTAKNIQYF.

The chain couples TRBV6-4 to TRBJ2-1; TRBD2 matches 9 bases. The CDR3 covers 14 residues. The trim removed 3 bases at V and 8 bases at J, leaving 5 bases unmatched. From germline, CDR1 is MRHNA and CDR2 SNTAGT. CDR3 sequence reads: CASSEAGGTDEQFF. CDR3 DNA: TGTGCCAGCAGTGAGGCGGGGGGGACCGATGAGCAGTTCTTC.

The V call is TRBV5-1, the J call TRBJ2-7, with D possibly being TRBD1 (6 bases). Germline CDR1 SGHRS, CDR2 YFSETQ. The CDR3 has 14 amino acids. V lost 2 bases to trimming and J lost 3 bases, with 12 bases between them. The chain's CDR3 is CASSLGDKHYEQYF. DNA of the CDR3: TGCGCCAGCAGCTTAGGGGACAAACACTACGAGCAGTACTTC. Variable domain in full (rest from reference TRBV5-1 and TRBJ2-7): KAGVTQTPRYLIKTRGQQVTLSCSPISGHRSVSWYQQTPGQGLQFLFEYFSETQRNKGNFPGRFSGRQFSNSRSEMNVSTLELGDSALYLCASSLGDKHYEQYFGPGTRLTVT.

This chain links TRBV6-5 with TRBJ1-6, with a possible D match to TRBD1 (5 bases). The length of the CDR3 is 16 residues. Looked up from germline, CDR1 is MNHEY and CDR2 is SVGAGI. Trimming stripped 2 bases from V and 7 bases from J, with 15 bases between. This chain's CDR3 is CASSYKPGLNNSPLHF. DNA for the CDR3: TGTGCCAGCAGTTACAAACCGGGACTGAACAATTCACCCCTCCACTTT.

V gene TRBV19 combines with J gene TRBJ2-7; 9 bases line up with TRBD2. This CDR3 region has 14 residues. J was trimmed by 6 bases and V by 5 bases; bases with no gene match: 8. The germline CDR1 and CDR2 sequences are LNHDA and SQIVND (reference sequence). Here the CDR3 reads CASSPRREGPEQYF. The CDR3 region has the DNA TGTGCCAGTAGTCCACGGCGGGAGGGCCCCGAGCAGTACTTC.

The rearrangement links TRBV11-3 to TRBJ2-7, with 14 bases that match TRBD2. There are 16 residues in the CDR3. V gave up 3 bases and J gave up 4 bases; unmatched junction bases: 5. Germline CDR1 SGHNT, CDR2 YENEEA. The CDR3 here is CASSLDGTSGRYEQYF. The CDR3 DNA sequence: TGTGCCAGCAGCTTGGACGGGACTAGCGGGAGATACGAGCAGTACTTC.

V usage is TRBV2 and J usage is TRBJ2-1; 14 bases match TRBD2. The J segment lost 8 bases and the V segment lost 5 bases, leaving 2 bases of the junction unmatched. This CDR3 comprises 14 residues. In germline, CDR1 is SNHLY, CDR2 FYNNEI. The CDR3 here is CASSRGLAGDEQFF. As DNA, the CDR3 is TGTGCCAGCAGTCGGGGACTAGCGGGAGATGAGCAGTTCTTC.

The rearrangement links TRBV19 to TRBJ1-5; a weak D match, TRBD1 (5 bases). V was clipped by 9 bases and J by 1 base, with 16 bases between them. The CDR3 extends over 15 amino acids. The germline gives CDR1 LNHDA, CDR2 SQIVND (reference sequence). CDR3 protein: CASTTTGGSNQPQHF. DNA of the CDR3: TGTGCCAGCACAACTACGGGGGGGAGCAATCAGCCCCAGCATTTT.

There are a few counts of this clone. The J gene is TRBJ1-5, the V gene TRBV4-3; no clear D. The CDR3 has 13 amino acids. The V gene lost 0 bases and the J gene lost 3 bases, with 3 bases spanning the gap. The germline V gene encodes CDR1 LGHNA and CDR2 YSLEER. For the CDR3, the DNA is TGCGCCAGCAGCCAAGATACCAATCAGCCCCAGCATTTT. It codes for CASSQDTNQPQHF.

This chain joins TRBV7-8 and TRBJ2-5, with D maybe TRBD2 (6 bases). CDR1 SGHVS and CDR2 FQNEAQ come from the germline V gene. Trimming shortened V by 6 bases and J by 2 bases, and 19 bases separated the two germline ends. This CDR3 has 16 amino acids. The CDR3 region has the DNA TGTGCCAGCAGTTTGCGGGCTAGCGATAAACAAGAGACCCAGTACTTC. It codes for CASSLRASDKQETQYF. Drawing the rest from reference TRBV7-8 and TRBJ2-5, the complete variable domain is GAGVSQSPRYKVAKRGQDVALRCDPISGHVSLFWYQQALGQGPEFLTYFQNEAQLDKSGLPSDRFFAERPEGSVSTLKIQRTQQEDSAVYLCASSLRASDKQETQYFGPGTRLLVL.

V is TRBV27 and J is TRBJ2-1, with D unresolved. The germline gives CDR1 MNHEY, CDR2 SMNVEV (reference sequence). Trimming removed 3 bases from V and 2 bases from J, with 11 bases in between. The CDR3 consists of 15 residues. The CDR3 DNA sequence: TGTGCCAGCAGTTTTAGTTCTTCCCCCTACAATGAGCAGTTCTTC. Translating gives CASSFSSSPYNEQFF.

This clone was found once. CDR3 sequence: CASSLGTANTEAFF. DNA of the CDR3: TGTGCCAGCAGTTTAGGGACAGCGAACACTGAAGCTTTCTTT. This chain joins TRBV28 and TRBJ1-1; 7 positions agree with TRBD1. Per germline, CDR1 MDHEN and CDR2 SYDVKM. This CDR3 is built from 14 residues. The trim removed 2 bases at V and 1 base at J, leaving 1 base unmatched.